These T cell receptor beta chains were read from a single sample in a study of cytomegalovirus exposure and HLA in healthy donors. Here immunoSEQ multiplex PCR was the method, and the copy in TCRdb shows in-frame clones only, minus some. The sample gives around 150,000 clones, 70% to 85% of which show up once; roughly 3.4% is in the top ten. Sequenced input: PBMCs. These receptors were collected from a male donor in good health and CMV-seronegative. CDR3s include the opening cysteine and the closing phenylalanine or tryptophan. Each record gives: V gene, J gene, D gene, clone size, CDR3 DNA, CDR3 protein. The D gene is left open where the match is weak. Not all rows give a size; the values are once, few, many and, for expanded clones, a class.

TRBV18	TRBJ2-7	-	few	TGTGCCAGCTCACTGACAGCTACAGCCTACGAGCAGTACTTC	CASSLTATAYEQYF
TRBV7-2	TRBJ2-7	-	-	TGTGCCAGCAGCTTAACAGGGTGGGAGCAGTACTTC	CASSLTGWEQYF
TRBV7-2	TRBJ1-3	-	-	TGTGCCAGCAGCTTAGGGCCTGGAAACACCATATATTTT	CASSLGPGNTIYF
TRBV9	TRBJ1-3	-	-	TGTGCCAGCAGCGGGCCGGGTCCTGGAAACACCATATATTTT	CASSGPGPGNTIYF
TRBV5-6	TRBJ2-2	TRBD2	once	TGTGCCAGCAGCAGACTAGCGGGAGGGTCAAAGAACACCGGGGAGCTGTTTTTT	CASSRLAGGSKNTGELFF
TRBV9	TRBJ1-2	TRBD1	-	TGTGCCAGCAGCGTAGTGTCAGGGGGCGCTGGGGGCTACACCTTC	CASSVVSGGAGGYTF
TRBV28	TRBJ1-1	-	few	TGTGCCAGCAGCAGAGGGCCCTTACGTAGTGCTTTCTTT	CASSRGPLRSAFF
TRBV5-5	TRBJ2-6	TRBD1	-	TGTGCCAGCAGTAACGGGACAGCGCTCACTGGGGCCAACGTCCTGACTTTC	CASSNGTALTGANVLTF
TRBV27	TRBJ1-2	-	-	TGTGCCAGCAGTTCATACAGGGATGGCTACACCTTC	CASSSYRDGYTF
TRBV5-1	TRBJ2-7	-	-	TGCGCCAGCAGCTTGTCTCTTATGCGGCTGGATGAGCAGTACTTC	CASSLSLMRLDEQYF
TRBV7-2	TRBJ2-7	-	once	TGTGCCAGCAGCCCGCCAGAGGGTAGGTACGAGCAGTACTTC	CASSPPEGRYEQYF
TRBV7-3	TRBJ1-3	-	-	TGTGCCAGCAGCACCGAAGAGGGTTTTGGAAACACCATATATTTT	CASSTEEGFGNTIYF
TRBV12-2	TRBJ2-7	-	-	TGTGCAAGTCGCTTAGATCGGGTCGAGGTTGGATACGAGCAGTACTTC	CASRLDRVEVGYEQYF
TRBV7-3	TRBJ2-3	TRBD2	-	TGTGCCAGCAGCTATTCTAGCGGGGGGTTCCCAGATACGCAGTATTTT	CASSYSSGGFPDTQYF
TRBV19	TRBJ2-7	-	-	TGTGCCAGTAGTATAGAGATGACAGTCCGGACCTACGAGCAGTACTTC	CASSIEMTVRTYEQYF
TRBV7-7	TRBJ2-1	-	few	TGTGCTAGCAGCGAGACTACCTACAATGAGCAGTTCTTC	CASSETTYNEQFF
TRBV27	TRBJ2-1	TRBD2	-	TGTGCCAGCAGTTCCTTTACGGGACTAGCGGGAGCCAATGAGCAGTTCTTC	CASSSFTGLAGANEQFF
TRBV7-9	TRBJ2-1	TRBD1	-	TGTGCCAGCAGCGTTAGTGGGGGACAGGGATACAATGAGCAGTTCTTC	CASSVSGGQGYNEQFF
TRBV5-1	TRBJ1-2	-	-	TGCGCCAGCAGTTTGGACAGTAGGGGCTACACCTTC	CASSLDSRGYTF
TRBV7-9	TRBJ2-5	-	once	TGTTCCAGCAGCAGTCCAGTGACAGCGGAGACCCAGTACTTC	CSSSSPVTAETQYF